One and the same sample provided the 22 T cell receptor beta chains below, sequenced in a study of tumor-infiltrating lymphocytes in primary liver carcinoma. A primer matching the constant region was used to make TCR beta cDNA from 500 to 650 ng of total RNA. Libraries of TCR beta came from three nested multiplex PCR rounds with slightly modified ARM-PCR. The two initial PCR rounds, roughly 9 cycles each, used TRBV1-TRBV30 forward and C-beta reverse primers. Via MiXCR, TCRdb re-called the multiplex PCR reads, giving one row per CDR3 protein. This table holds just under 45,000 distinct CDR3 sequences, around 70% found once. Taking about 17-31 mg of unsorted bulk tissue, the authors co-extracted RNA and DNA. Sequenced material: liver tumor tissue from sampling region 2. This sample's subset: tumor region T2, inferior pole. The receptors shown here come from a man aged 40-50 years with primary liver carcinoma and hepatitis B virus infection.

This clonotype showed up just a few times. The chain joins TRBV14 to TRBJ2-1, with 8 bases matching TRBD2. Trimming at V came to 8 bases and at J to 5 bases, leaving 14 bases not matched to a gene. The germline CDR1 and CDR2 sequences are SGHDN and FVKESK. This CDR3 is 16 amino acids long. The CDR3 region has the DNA TGTGCCAGCGCTGTCGTAGCGGGATGGGTAAACAATGAGCAGTTCTTC. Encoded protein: CASAVVAGWVNNEQFF.

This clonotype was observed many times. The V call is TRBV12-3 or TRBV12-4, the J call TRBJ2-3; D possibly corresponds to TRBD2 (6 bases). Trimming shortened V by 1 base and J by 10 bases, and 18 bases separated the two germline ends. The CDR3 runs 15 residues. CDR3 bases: TGTGCCAGCAGTTTAGATTCCGGCAGCGGGCGCGCGCAGTATTTT. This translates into CASSLDSGSGRAQYF.

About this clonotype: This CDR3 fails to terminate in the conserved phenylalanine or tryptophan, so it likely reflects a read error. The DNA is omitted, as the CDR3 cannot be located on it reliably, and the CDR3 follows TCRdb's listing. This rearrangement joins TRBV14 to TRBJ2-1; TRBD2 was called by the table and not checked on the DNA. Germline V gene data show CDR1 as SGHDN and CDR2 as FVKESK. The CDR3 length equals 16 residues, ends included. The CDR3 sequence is CASSAVAGWVSNEQLL.

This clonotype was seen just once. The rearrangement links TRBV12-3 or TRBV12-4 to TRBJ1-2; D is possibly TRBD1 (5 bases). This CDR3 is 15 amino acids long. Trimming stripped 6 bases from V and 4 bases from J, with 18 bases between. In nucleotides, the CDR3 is TGTGCCAGCAGATCAGGAGAGGGGATTGGCTATGGCTACACCTTC. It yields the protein CASRSGEGIGYGYTF.

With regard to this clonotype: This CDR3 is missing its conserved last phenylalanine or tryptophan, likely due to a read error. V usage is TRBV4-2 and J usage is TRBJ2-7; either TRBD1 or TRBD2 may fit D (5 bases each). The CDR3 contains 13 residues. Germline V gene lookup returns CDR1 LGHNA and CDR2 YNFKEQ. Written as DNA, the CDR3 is TGTGGCAGCAGCCAGCGTTGCGAGGGGGAGCAGTACTTA. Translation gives CGSSQRCEGEQYL.

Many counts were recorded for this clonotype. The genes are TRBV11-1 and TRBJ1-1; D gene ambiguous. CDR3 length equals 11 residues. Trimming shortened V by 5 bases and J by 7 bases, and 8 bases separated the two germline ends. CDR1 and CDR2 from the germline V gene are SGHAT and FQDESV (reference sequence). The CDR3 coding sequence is TGTGCCAGCAGCCTCTCGGGTGAAGCTTTCTTT. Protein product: CASSLSGEAFF.

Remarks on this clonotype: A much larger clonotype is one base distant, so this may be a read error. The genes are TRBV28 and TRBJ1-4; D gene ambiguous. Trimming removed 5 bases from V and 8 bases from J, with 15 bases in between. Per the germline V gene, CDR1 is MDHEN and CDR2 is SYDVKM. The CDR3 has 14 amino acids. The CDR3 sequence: CASSPPMGGEKLFF. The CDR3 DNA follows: TGTGCCAGCAGTCCGCCGATGGGAGGCGAAAAACTGTTTTTT.

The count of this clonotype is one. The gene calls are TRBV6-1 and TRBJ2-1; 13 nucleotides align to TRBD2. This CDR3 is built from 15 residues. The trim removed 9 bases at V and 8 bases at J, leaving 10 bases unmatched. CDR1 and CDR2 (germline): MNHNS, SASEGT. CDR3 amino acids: CASSGGLAGLYEQFF. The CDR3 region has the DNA TGTGCCAGTAGCGGGGGACTAGCGGGGCTTTATGAGCAGTTCTTC.

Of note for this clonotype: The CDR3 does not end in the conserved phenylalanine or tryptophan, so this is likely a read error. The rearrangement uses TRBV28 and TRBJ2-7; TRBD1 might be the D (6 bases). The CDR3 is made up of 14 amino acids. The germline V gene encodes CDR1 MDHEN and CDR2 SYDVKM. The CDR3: CVNSPRQEYYEQYS. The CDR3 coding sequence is TGTGTCAACAGTCCTCGACAGGAGTACTACGAGCAGTACTCC.

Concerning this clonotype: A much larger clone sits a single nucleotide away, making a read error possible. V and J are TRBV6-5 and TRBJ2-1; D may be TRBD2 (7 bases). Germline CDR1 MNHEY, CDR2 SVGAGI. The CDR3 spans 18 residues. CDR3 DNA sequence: TGTGACAGCAGCTCCATAACAGGGCTGGGGGGGTGGGACAATGAGCAGTTCTTC. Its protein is CDSSSITGLGGWDNEQFF.

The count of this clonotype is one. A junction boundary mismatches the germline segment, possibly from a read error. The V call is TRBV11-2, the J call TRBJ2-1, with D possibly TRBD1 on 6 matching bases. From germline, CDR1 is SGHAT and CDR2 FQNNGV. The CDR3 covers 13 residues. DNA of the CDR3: TGTGCCAGCAGGTTAGGACAGATTCTTGAGCAACTCTTC. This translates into CASRLGQILEQLF. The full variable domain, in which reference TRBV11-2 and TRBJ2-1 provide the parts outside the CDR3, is EAGVAQSPRYKIIEKRQSVAFWCNPISGHATLYWYQQILGQGPKLLIQFQNNGVVDDSQLPKDRFSAERLKGVDSTLKIQPAKLEDSAVYLCASRLGQILEQLFGPGTRLTVL.

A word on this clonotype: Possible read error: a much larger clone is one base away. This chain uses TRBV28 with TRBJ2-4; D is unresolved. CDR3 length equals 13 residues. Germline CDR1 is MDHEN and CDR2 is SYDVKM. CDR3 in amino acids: CASRRNLETIQNF. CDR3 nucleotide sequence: TGTGCCAGCAGACGCAATCTGGAAACCATTCAGAACTTC.

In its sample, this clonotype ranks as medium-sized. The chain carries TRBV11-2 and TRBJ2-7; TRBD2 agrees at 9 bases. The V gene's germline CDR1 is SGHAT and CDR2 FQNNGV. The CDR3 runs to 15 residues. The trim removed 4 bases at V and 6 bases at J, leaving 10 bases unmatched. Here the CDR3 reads CASSSLAGASLEQYF. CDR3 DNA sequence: TGTGCCAGCAGCTCGTTAGCGGGAGCGAGCCTCGAGCAGTACTTC. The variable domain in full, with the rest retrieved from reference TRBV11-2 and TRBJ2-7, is EAGVAQSPRYKIIEKRQSVAFWCNPISGHATLYWYQQILGQGPKLLIQFQNNGVVDDSQLPKDRFSAERLKGVDSTLKIQPAKLEDSAVYLCASSSLAGASLEQYFGPGTRLTVT.

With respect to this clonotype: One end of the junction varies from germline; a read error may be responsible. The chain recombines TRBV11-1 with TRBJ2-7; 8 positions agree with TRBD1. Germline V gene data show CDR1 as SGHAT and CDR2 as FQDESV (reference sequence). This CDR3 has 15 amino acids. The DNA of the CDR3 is TGTGCCAGCAACACGCTTCCAGGGGGCGCCTACGGGCAGTACTTC. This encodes CASNTLPGGAYGQYF. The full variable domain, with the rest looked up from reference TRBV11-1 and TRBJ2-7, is EAEVAQSPRYKITEKSQAVAFWCDPISGHATLYWYRQILGQGPELLVQFQDESVVDDSQLPKDRFSAERLKGVDSTLKIQPAELGDSAMYLCASNTLPGGAYGQYFGPGTRLTVT.

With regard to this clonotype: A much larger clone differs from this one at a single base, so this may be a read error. The CDR3 DNA reads as TGCAGGGTGGTCGGGACGGGTGGCTACACCTTC. Amino acid sequence: CRVVGTGGYTF. The V gene is TRBV29-1, the J gene TRBJ1-2; D is perhaps TRBD1 (5 bases). CDR3 size: 11 residues. Germline-derived CDR1 and CDR2 are SQVTM and ANQGSEA.

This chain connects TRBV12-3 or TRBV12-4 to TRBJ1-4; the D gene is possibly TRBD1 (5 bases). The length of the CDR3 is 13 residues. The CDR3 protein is CVSSLAGTEKLFF. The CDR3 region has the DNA TGTGTTAGCAGTTTAGCTGGGACTGAGAAACTGTTTTTT.

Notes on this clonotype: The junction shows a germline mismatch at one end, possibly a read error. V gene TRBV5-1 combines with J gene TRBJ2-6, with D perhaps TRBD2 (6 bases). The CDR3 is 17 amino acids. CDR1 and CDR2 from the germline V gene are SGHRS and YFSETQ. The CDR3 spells CASSWGPGGTGANILTF. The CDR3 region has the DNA TGCGCCAGCAGCTGGGGCCCCGGAGGGACTGGGGCCAACATCCTGACTTTC.

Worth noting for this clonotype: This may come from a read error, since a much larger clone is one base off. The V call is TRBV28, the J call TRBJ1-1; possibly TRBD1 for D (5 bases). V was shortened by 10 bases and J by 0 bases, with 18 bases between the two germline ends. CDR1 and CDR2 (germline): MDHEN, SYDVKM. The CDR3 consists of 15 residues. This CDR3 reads CAIRRGFDMNTEAFF. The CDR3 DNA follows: TGTGCCATCAGGAGGGGTTTCGACATGAACACTGAAGCTTTCTTT.

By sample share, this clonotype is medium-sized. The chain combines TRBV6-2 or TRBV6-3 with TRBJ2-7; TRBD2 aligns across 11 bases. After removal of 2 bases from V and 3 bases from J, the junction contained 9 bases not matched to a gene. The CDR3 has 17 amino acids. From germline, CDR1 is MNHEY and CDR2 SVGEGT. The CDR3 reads CASSYVTGTSGIYEQYF. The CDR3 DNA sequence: TGTGCCAGCAGTTACGTTACCGGGACTAGCGGTATCTACGAGCAGTACTTC.

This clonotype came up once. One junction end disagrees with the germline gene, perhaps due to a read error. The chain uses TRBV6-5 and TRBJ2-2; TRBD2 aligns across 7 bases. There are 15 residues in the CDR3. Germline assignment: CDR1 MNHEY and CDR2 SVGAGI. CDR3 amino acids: CTSSSAGLSGGELFF. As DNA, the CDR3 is TGTACCAGCAGTTCCGCGGGACTATCGGGAGGAGAGCTGTTTTTT.

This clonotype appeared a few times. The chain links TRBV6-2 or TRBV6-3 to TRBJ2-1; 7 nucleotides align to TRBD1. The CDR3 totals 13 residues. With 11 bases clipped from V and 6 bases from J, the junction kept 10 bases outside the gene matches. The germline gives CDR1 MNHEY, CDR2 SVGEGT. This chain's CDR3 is CAGTRDSGNEQFF. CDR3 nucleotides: TGTGCCGGCACCCGGGACAGCGGCAATGAGCAGTTCTTC.

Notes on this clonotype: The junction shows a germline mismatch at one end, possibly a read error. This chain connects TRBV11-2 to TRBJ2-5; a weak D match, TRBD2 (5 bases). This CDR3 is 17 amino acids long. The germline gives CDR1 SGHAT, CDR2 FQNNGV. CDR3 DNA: TGTGCCAGCAGCTTAAGACTAACGAGTGACTCGAGTGAGACCCAGTATTTC. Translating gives CASSLRLTSDSSETQYF.